This TCR beta chain was documented in a study of CD8 T cells in ankylosing spondylitis. Via MiXCR, TCRdb re-called the 5' RACE reads, giving one row per CDR3 protein. The sample has about 540,000 distinct CDR3 sequences; roughly an eighth are singletons. Findings and caveats of the study: Within ankylosing spondylitis blood, a TCR beta motif made up of several highly homologous variants appeared to be characteristic.

Concerning this clonotype: Antigen: not known.

The sequence was collected from a male donor with ankylosing spondylitis. Sequencing was carried out using blood, either unsorted or a sorted T cell fraction (not recorded which).

CDR3 protein: CASSYGGGTSFF. The CDR3 region has the DNA TGTGCCAGCAGTTATGGGGGGGGGACGTCTTTCTTT. The rearrangement joins TRBV6-6 to TRBJ1-1, with D maybe TRBD1 (5 bases). CDR3 length: 12 amino acids. V dropped 3 bases and J dropped 12 bases, with 14 bases sitting between them. CDR1 is MNHNY, CDR2 SVGAGI, per germline (reference sequence).